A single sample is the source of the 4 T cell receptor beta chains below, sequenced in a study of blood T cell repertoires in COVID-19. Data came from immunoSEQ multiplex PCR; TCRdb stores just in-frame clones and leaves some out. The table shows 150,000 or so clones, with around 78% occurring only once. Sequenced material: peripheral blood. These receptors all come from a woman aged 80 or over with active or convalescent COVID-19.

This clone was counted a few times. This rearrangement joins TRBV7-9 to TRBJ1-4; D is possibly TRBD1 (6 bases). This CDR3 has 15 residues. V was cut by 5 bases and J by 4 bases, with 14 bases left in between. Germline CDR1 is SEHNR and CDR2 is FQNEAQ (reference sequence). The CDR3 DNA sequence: TGTGCCAGCAGCCTCCAGGGGCTGGGTAATGAAAAACTGTTTTTT. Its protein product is CASSLQGLGNEKLFF.

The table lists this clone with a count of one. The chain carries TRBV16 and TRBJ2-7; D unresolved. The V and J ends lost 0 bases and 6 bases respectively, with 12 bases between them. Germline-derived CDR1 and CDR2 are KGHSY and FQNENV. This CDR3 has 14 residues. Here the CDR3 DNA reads TGTGCCAGCAGCCAATCTATAGGTTCAGGCGAGCAGTACTTC. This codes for CASSQSIGSGEQYF.

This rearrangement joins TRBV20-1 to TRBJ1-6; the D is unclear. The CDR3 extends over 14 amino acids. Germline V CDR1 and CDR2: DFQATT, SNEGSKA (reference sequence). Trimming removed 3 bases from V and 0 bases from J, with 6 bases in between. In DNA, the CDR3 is TGCAGTGCTAGTCGCAGCTCCTATAATTCACCCCTCCACTTT. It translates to CSASRSSYNSPLHF.

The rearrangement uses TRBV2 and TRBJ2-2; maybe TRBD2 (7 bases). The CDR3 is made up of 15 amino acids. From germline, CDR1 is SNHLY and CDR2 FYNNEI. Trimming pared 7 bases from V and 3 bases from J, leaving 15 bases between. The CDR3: CASTPRGGDTGELFF. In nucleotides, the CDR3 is TGTGCCAGCACCCCCCGAGGGGGGGACACCGGGGAGCTGTTTTTT. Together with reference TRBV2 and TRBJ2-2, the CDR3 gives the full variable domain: EPEVTQTPSHQVTQMGQEVILRCVPISNHLYFYWYRQILGQKVEFLVSFYNNEISEKSEIFDDQFSVERPDGSNFTLKIRSTKLEDSAMYFCASTPRGGDTGELFFGEGSRLTVL.